The 18 T cell receptor beta chains reported below all come from one sample, sequenced in a study of metastatic and nonmetastatic thyroid tumors. MiXCR re-clonotyped the PCR reads for TCRdb. The repertoire includes approximately 84,000 clones, approximately 15% of them detected once, and 3.6% sits in the top ten. Patients had received no treatment of any kind before thyroid surgery. Sequences were obtained from blood. The receptor source for this set is a female donor with papillary thyroid cancer or a benign thyroid nodule (not recorded which). Some clones in this sample may be carry-over from other donors' samples.

This clone was counted many times. The rearrangement joins TRBV15 to TRBJ1-2, with D tentatively TRBD1 (5 bases). Trimming took off 1 base at V and 1 base at J, with 10 bases between the two ends. The germline CDR1 and CDR2 sequences are LNHNV and YYDKDF (reference sequence). The CDR3 has 15 residues. In nucleotides, the CDR3 is TGTGCCACCAGCAGAGTCAGGGTAGATAACTATGGCTACACCTTC. This sequence encodes CATSRVRVDNYGYTF. The full variable domain, completed using reference TRBV15 and TRBJ1-2, is DAMVIQNPRYQVTQFGKPVTLSCSQTLNHNVMYWYQQKSSQAPKLLFHYYDKDFNNEADTPDNFQSRRPNTSFCFLDIRSPGLGDTAMYLCATSRVRVDNYGYTFGSGTRLTVV.

This clone showed up many times. The CDR3, as DNA: TGTGCCAGCAGTTACTCTCGGGGGATCCAAGAGACCCAGTACTTC. Protein: CASSYSRGIQETQYF. The chain combines TRBV6-5 with TRBJ2-5, with a tentative D call TRBD2 (6 bases). The CDR3 is 15 amino acids. The germline V gene has CDR1 MNHEY and CDR2 SVGAGI. The V and J ends lost 0 bases and 1 base respectively, with 9 bases between them.

The CDR3 DNA sequence: TGCGCCAGCAGCCAAGATGGGACAGGGGGTGGTGGCTACACCTTC. Its translation is CASSQDGTGGGGYTF. The genes are TRBV4-1 and TRBJ1-2; 11 bases fit TRBD1. The V gene's germline CDR1 is MGHRA and CDR2 YSYEKL. The CDR3 length is 15 residues. J lost 7 bases, V lost 0 bases, and 4 bases had no gene match.

Details on this clone: A much larger clone lies one base from this, so it may be a read error. Other DNA sequences in the sample encode the same CDR3. The chain employs TRBV2 and TRBJ1-6, with unresolved D. Germline CDR1 SNHLY, CDR2 FYNNEI. The CDR3 sequence is 15 residues long. In nucleotides, the CDR3 is TGTGCCAGCAGTGTCGAGGGTTCAAGCGGATCACCCCTACACTTT. Amino acids: CASSVEGSSGSPLHF.

There are many counts of this clone. This rearrangement joins TRBV7-2 to TRBJ1-1; TRBD1 is a possible D gene (5 bases). The CDR3 totals 15 residues. Germline V gene sequence: CDR1 SGHTA, CDR2 FQGNSA. Trimming left V 4 bases short and J 6 bases short, with 18 bases between. The chain's CDR3 is CASSSTSGGRPEAFF. In nucleotides, the CDR3 is TGTGCCAGCAGCTCCACCTCGGGGGGGAGGCCTGAAGCTTTCTTT.

This clone was seen repeatedly, ten times or more. This sequence joins TRBV6-1 and TRBJ1-6; 7 bases agree with TRBD1. V was clipped by 6 bases and J by 7 bases; unmatched bases: 6. This CDR3 comprises 14 residues. Germline-derived CDR1 and CDR2 are MNHNS and SASEGT. This chain's CDR3 is CASSLGQTNSPLHF. CDR3 in DNA: TGTGCCAGCAGCTTGGGACAGACGAATTCACCCCTCCACTTT.

This clone was seen many times. The chain employs TRBV6-2 or TRBV6-3 and TRBJ2-7; D perhaps matches TRBD2 (6 bases). The CDR3 consists of 13 residues. V lost 5 bases, J lost 5 bases, and 13 bases lay in between. Germline CDR1 reads MNHEY; CDR2 reads SVGEGT. The CDR3 loop reads CASSQHQRDEQYF. CDR3 DNA: TGTGCCAGCAGTCAACATCAGCGGGACGAGCAGTACTTC.

The table lists this clone with many counts. A much larger clone is a single base away; this may be a read error. Other DNA sequences in this specimen translate into the identical CDR3. V gene TRBV6-1 combines with J gene TRBJ2-1; 9 nucleotides line up with TRBD2. Germline values: CDR1 MNHNS, CDR2 SASEGT. J gave up 7 bases and V 6 bases, and 10 bases lay outside the gene matches. This CDR3 region has 15 residues. CDR3 sequence: CASRGGGGAQNEQFF. The CDR3 nucleotides are TGTGCCAGCAGGGGGGGCGGGGGGGCTCAAAATGAGCAGTTCTTC.

Many counts were recorded for this clone. The rearrangement links TRBV19 to TRBJ1-5; a weak D match, TRBD1 (5 bases). Per the germline V gene, CDR1 is LNHDA and CDR2 is SQIVND (reference sequence). Trimming pared 5 bases from V and 5 bases from J, leaving 28 bases between. The CDR3 extends over 19 amino acids. The CDR3 DNA sequence: TGTGCCAGTAGTGGGGTCCTGGGGCTGGGGAAGCTGGGATATCAGCCCCAGCATTTT. The encoded protein is CASSGVLGLGKLGYQPQHF.

This clone was observed a few times. This chain links TRBV7-9 with TRBJ1-1, with a weak D call TRBD1 (5 bases). Germline CDR1 reads SEHNR; CDR2 reads FQNEAQ (reference sequence). The CDR3 consists of 14 residues. The V gene lost 8 bases and the J gene lost 3 bases, with 16 bases spanning the gap. The CDR3 DNA sequence: TGTGCCAGCTCCGGGTGGGGGGAGGACACTGAAGCTTTCTTT. It codes for CASSGWGEDTEAFF.

This clone was observed many times. The chain employs TRBV4-1 and TRBJ1-2; the D is unclear. The V gene's germline CDR1 is MGHRA and CDR2 YSYEKL. The CDR3 has 15 residues. Trimming pared 1 base from V and 0 bases from J, leaving 9 bases between. The CDR3: CASSQAQSTNYGYTF. The DNA of the CDR3 is TGCGCCAGCAGCCAAGCCCAATCAACTAACTATGGCTACACCTTC.

This clone was seen at least ten times. This chain links TRBV6-1 with TRBJ1-6, with 11 bases identical to TRBD1. This CDR3 comprises 17 residues. The germline CDR1 and CDR2 sequences are MNHNS and SASEGT. The V segment lost 6 bases and the J segment 7 bases; nucleotides outside the gene matches: 11. The CDR3 coding sequence is TGTGCCAGCAGGACCGACCGGGGACAGGGGGGGAATTCACCCCTCCACTTT. It specifies CASRTDRGQGGNSPLHF.

This clone was counted a few times. V and J are TRBV7-2 and TRBJ2-7; no reliable D call. CDR3 length equals 12 residues. V lost 4 bases, J lost 7 bases, and 11 bases lay in between. Germline V gene sequence: CDR1 SGHTA, CDR2 FQGNSA. The CDR3 DNA follows: TGTGCCAGCAGCTCCCTCTCTAGTGAGCAGTACTTC. Residues: CASSSLSSEQYF. The complete variable domain, with remaining parts taken from reference TRBV7-2 and TRBJ2-7, reads GAGVSQSPSNKVTEKGKDVELRCDPISGHTALYWYRQSLGQGLEFLIYFQGNSAPDKSGLPSDRFSAERTGGSVSTLTIQRTQQEDSAVYLCASSSLSSEQYFGPGTRLTVT.

This clone has a count of ten or more. V and J are TRBV5-1 and TRBJ1-2; 8 nucleotides match TRBD1. This CDR3 is 14 amino acids long. V lost 4 bases and J lost 6; bases outside the gene matches: 8. Germline assignment: CDR1 SGHRS and CDR2 YFSETQ. In DNA, the CDR3 is TGCGCCAGCAGCCCCTCGGACAGGGTCCATGGCTACACCTTC. Amino acids: CASSPSDRVHGYTF.

This clone was found many times. This chain joins TRBV12-3 or TRBV12-4 and TRBJ1-3; 7 nucleotides match TRBD1. The CDR3 loop spans 16 amino acids. V shed 3 bases, J shed 0 bases, and the junction held 5 bases outside the gene matches. The CDR3 reads CASSFSGTVSGNTIYF. The DNA of the CDR3 is TGTGCCAGCAGTTTCTCCGGGACAGTCTCTGGAAACACCATATATTTT.

A remark on this clone: A much larger clone lies one base from this, so it may be a read error. The chain joins TRBV3-1 to TRBJ2-1; D unresolved. The CDR3 loop spans 13 amino acids. In germline, CDR1 is LGHDT, CDR2 YNNKEL (reference sequence). The DNA for the CDR3 is TGTGCCAGCATCCAAGGCGGCTACAATGAGCAGTTCTTC. Its protein is CASIQGGYNEQFF.

At least ten counts were recorded for this clone. The chain couples TRBV6-1 to TRBJ1-6, with D perhaps matching TRBD1 (5 bases). This CDR3 comprises 15 residues. The germline CDR1 and CDR2 sequences are MNHNS and SASEGT. The V gene lost 6 bases and the J gene lost 6 bases, with 15 bases spanning the gap. The CDR3 DNA follows: TGTGCCAGCAGGCCCCCGGGACTAGTTAATTCACCCCTCCACTTT. This codes for CASRPPGLVNSPLHF.

As for this clone: This may stem from a read error, because a much larger clone lies one nucleotide away. The chain couples TRBV6-1 to TRBJ2-1; D gene unclear. From germline, CDR1 is MNHNS and CDR2 SASEGT. With 6 bases removed from V and 1 base from J, the gap between germline ends came to 13 bases. This CDR3 is 15 amino acids long. The CDR3 sequence is CASRPWLTSYNEQFF. CDR3 DNA: TGTGCCAGCAGGCCCTGGCTGACTTCCTACAATGAGCAGTTCTTC.